This entry concerns a single TCR beta chain. Its antigen is still unknown. The authors produced TCR alpha and TCR beta cDNA libraries with sample barcodes and UMIs by 5'RACE using constant-segment primers. Via MiXCR, TCRdb re-called the 5' RACE reads, giving one row per CDR3 protein. The sample shows about 620,000 distinct CDR3 sequences, 15% to 20% of them seen only once. This entry comes from a study of T-cell memory formation after mild COVID-19. Study results and caveats: Clones that shrank (day 15 to 85) were balanced CD4/CD8, whereas later expanders leaned CD4+. In pre-infection memory, a portion of responding clones appeared, which suggested that cross-reactive memory joined. Contracting CD4+ clones were located mainly in CM and EM, and CD8+ clones in EMRA.

The CDR3 extends over 15 amino acids. Germline V gives CDR1 MGHRA, CDR2 YSYEKL. The germline V and J ends were trimmed by 0 bases and 0 bases, with 6 bases remaining between them. This chain joins TRBV4-1 and TRBJ2-4; D is uncertain. This TCR came from an adult woman who had mild COVID-19 (a few samples of this study predate the infection). Cell type and time point are not known. Sample: PBMCs or a T cell subset sorted from them (not recorded which). The CDR3 bases are TGCGCCAGCAGCCAAGAAGCGATAGCCAAAAACATTCAGTACTTC. Protein sequence: CASSQEAIAKNIQYF.